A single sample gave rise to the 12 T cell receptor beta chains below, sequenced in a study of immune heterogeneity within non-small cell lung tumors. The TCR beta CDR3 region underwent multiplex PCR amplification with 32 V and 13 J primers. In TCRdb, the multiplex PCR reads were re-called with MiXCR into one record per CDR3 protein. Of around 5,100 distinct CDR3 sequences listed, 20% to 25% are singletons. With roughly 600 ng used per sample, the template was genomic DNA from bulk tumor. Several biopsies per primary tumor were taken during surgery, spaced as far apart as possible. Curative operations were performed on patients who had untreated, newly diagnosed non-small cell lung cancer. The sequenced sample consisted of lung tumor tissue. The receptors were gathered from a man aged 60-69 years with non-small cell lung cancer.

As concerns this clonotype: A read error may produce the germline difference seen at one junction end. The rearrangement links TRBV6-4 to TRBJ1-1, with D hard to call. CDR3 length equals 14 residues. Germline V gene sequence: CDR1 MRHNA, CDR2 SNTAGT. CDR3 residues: CASNDSSENTEAFF. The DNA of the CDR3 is TGTGCCAGCAATGACTCCAGTGAGAACACTGAAGCTTTCTTT.

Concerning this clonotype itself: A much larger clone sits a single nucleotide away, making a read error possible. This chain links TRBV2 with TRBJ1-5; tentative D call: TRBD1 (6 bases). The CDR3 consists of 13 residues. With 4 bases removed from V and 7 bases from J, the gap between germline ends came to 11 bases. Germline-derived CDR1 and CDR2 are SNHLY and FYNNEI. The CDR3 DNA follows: TGTGCCAGCAGTGGTGACAGGTTCCAGCCCCAGCATTTT. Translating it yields CASSGDRFQPQHF.

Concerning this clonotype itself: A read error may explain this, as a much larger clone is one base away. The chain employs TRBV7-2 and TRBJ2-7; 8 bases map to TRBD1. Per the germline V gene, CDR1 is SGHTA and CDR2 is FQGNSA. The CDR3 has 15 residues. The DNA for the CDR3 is TGTGCCAGCAGCGAAAGCTGGACAGGGCTTTACGGGCAGTACTTC. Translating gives CASSESWTGLYGQYF.

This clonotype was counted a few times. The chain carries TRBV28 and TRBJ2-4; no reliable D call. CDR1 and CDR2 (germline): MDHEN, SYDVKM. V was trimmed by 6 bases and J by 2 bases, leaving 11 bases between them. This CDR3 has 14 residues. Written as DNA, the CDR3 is TGTGCCAGCAGCCTCTCGAATCCCAAAAACATTCAGTACTTC. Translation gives CASSLSNPKNIQYF.

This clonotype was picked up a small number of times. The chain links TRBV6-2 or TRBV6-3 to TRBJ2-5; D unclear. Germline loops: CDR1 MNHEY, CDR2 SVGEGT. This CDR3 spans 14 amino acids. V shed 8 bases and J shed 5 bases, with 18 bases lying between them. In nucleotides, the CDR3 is TGTGCCAGCCAAAACGAGTGGCTAACGGAGACCCAGTACTTC. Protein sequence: CASQNEWLTETQYF.

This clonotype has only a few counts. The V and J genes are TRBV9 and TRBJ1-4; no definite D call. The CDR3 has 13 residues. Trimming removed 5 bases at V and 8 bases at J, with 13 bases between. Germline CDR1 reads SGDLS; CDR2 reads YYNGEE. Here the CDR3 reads CASSPKVDEKLFF. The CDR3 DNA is TGTGCCAGCAGTCCAAAGGTGGACGAAAAACTGTTTTTT.

In nucleotides, the CDR3 is TGCAGTGCTAGGAGCGGGGCTAATGAAAAACTGTTTTTT. Its protein product is CSARSGANEKLFF. The rearrangement joins TRBV20-1 to TRBJ1-4, with D unclear. Trimming stripped 3 bases from V and 3 bases from J, with 8 bases between. The CDR3 spans 13 residues. In germline, CDR1 is DFQATT, CDR2 SNEGSKA (reference sequence).

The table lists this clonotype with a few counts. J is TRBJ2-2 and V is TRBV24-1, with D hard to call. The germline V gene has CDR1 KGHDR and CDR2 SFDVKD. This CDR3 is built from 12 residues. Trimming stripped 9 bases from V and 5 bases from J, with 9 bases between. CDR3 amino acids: CATSGATGELFF. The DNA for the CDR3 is TGTGCCACCTCTGGAGCGACCGGGGAGCTGTTTTTT.

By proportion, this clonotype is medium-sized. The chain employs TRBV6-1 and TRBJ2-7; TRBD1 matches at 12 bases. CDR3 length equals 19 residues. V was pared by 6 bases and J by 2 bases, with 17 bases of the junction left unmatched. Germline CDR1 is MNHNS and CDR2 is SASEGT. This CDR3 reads CASRQEGGTGGTITYEQYF. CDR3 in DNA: TGTGCCAGCAGACAGGAGGGCGGGACAGGGGGCACAATAACCTACGAGCAGTACTTC.

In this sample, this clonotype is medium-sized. CDR3 residues: CATAVGGYNEQFF. CDR3 bases: TGTGCTACAGCGGTCGGAGGGTACAATGAGCAGTTCTTC. The chain is built from TRBV12-3 or TRBV12-4 and TRBJ2-1; TRBD2 is a possible D gene (6 bases). The CDR3 covers 13 residues.

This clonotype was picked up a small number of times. The CDR3 spells CASSLAGLAGVGRGADTQYF. The DNA of the CDR3 is TGCGCCAGCAGCTTGGCGGGACTAGCGGGAGTCGGCAGGGGGGCAGATACGCAGTATTTT. This chain uses TRBV5-1 with TRBJ2-3, with 14 positions matching TRBD2. The V gene end was trimmed by 0 bases and the J gene end by 4 bases; junction bases not matched to a gene: 13. The CDR3 runs to 20 residues. Germline CDR1 SGHRS, CDR2 YFSETQ. The whole variable domain, remainder taken from reference TRBV5-1 and TRBJ2-3, is KAGVTQTPRYLIKTRGQQVTLSCSPISGHRSVSWYQQTPGQGLQFLFEYFSETQRNKGNFPGRFSGRQFSNSRSEMNVSTLELGDSALYLCASSLAGLAGVGRGADTQYFGPGTRLTVL.

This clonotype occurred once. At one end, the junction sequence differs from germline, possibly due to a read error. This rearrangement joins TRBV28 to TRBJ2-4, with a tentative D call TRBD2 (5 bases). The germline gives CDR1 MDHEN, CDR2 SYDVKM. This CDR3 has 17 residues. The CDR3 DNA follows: TGTGCCAGCACTTTAGAGGGCGGACGTCTAGCCAAAAACATTCAGTACTTC. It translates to CASTLEGGRLAKNIQYF.